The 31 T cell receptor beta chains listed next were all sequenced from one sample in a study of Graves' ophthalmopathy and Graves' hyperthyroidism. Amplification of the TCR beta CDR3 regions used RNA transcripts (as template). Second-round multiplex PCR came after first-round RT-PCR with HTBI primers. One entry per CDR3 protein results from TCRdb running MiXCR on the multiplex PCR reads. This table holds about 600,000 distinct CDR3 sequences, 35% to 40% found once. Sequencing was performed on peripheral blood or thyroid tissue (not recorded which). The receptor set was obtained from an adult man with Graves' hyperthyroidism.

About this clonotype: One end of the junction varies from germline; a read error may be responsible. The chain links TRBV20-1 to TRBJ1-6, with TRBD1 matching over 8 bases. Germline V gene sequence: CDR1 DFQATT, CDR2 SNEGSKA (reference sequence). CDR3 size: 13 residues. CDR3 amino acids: CSARGTGNSPLHF. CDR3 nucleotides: TGCAGTGCAAGAGGGACAGGAAATTCACCCCTCCACTTT.

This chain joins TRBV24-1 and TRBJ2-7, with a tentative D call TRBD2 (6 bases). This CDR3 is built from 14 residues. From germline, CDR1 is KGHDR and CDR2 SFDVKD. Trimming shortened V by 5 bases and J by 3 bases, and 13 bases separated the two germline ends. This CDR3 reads CATSVGTGDYEQYF. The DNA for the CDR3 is TGTGCCACCAGTGTCGGGACGGGGGACTACGAGCAGTACTTC.

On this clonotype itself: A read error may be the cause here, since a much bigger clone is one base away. The CDR3 sequence is CVSRTREAVYGYTF. DNA of the CDR3: TGTGTCAGCAGGACGCGAGAGGCGGTCTATGGCTACACCTTC. The chain joins TRBV7-2 to TRBJ1-2, with D hard to call. The germline gives CDR1 SGHTA, CDR2 FQGNSA. This CDR3 has 14 residues. Complete variable domain (other parts from reference TRBV7-2 and TRBJ1-2): GAGVSQSPSNKVTEKGKDVELRCDPISGHTALYWYRQSLGQGLEFLIYFQGNSAPDKSGLPSDRFSAERTGGSVSTLTIQRTQQEDSAVYLCVSRTREAVYGYTFGSGTRLTVV.

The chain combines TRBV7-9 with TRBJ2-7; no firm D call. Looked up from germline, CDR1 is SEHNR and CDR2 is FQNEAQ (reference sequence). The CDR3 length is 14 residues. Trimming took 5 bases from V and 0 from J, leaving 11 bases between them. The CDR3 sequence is CASSQTRSSYEQYF. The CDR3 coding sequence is TGTGCCAGCAGCCAAACCAGGAGCTCCTACGAGCAGTACTTC. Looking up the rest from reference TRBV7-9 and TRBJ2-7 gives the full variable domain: DTGVSQNPRHKITKRGQNVTFRCDPISEHNRLYWYRQTLGQGPEFLTYFQNEAQLEKSRLLSDRFSAERPKGSFSTLEIQRTEQGDSAMYLCASSQTRSSYEQYFGPGTRLTVT.

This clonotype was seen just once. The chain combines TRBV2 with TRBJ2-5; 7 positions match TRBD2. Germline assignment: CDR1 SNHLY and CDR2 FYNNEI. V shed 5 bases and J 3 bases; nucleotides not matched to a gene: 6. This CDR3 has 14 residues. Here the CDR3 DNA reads TGTGCCAGCAGTTTACCAGCGGGGAAAGAGACCCAGTACTTC. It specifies CASSLPAGKETQYF.

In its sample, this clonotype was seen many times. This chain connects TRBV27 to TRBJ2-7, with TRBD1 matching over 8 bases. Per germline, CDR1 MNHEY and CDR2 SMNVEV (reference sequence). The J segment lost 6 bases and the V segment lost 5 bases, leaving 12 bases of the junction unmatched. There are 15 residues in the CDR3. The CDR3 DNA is TGTGCCAGCAGTGGATCGAGGACAGGGCCCATCGAGCAGTACTTC. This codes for CASSGSRTGPIEQYF.

The CDR3 sequence: CASSESGASIYEQYF. In nucleotides, the CDR3 is TGTGCCAGCAGTGAATCGGGGGCCTCGATCTACGAGCAGTACTTC. This chain uses TRBV2 with TRBJ2-7; D might be TRBD1 or TRBD2, each matching 6 bases. Germline-derived CDR1 and CDR2 are SNHLY and FYNNEI. CDR3 length equals 15 residues. V was pared by 2 bases and J by 3 bases, with 14 bases between. The full variable domain, with the rest looked up from reference TRBV2 and TRBJ2-7, is EPEVTQTPSHQVTQMGQEVILRCVPISNHLYFYWYRQILGQKVEFLVSFYNNEISEKSEIFDDQFSVERPDGSNFTLKIRSTKLEDSAMYFCASSESGASIYEQYFGPGTRLTVT.

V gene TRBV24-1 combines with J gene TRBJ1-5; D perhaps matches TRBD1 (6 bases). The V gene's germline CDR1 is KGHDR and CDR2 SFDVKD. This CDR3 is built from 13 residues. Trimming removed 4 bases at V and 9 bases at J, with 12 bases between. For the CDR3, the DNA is TGTGCCACCAGTGACCTCGGGGGGCGGCCCCAGCATTTT. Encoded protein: CATSDLGGRPQHF.

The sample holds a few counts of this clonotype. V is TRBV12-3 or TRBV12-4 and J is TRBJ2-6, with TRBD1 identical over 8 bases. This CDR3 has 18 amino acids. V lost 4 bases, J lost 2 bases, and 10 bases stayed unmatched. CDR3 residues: CASSSPGQGWAGANVLTF. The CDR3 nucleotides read TGTGCCAGCAGTTCCCCCGGACAGGGTTGGGCTGGGGCCAACGTCCTGACTTTC.

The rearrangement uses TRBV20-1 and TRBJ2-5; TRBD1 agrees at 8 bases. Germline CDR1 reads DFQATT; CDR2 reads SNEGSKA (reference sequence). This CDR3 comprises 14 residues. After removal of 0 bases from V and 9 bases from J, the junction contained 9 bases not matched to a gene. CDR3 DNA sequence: TGCAGTGCTAGAGACAGGGGGCGCGGGCAGCCCCAGTACTTC. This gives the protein CSARDRGRGQPQYF.

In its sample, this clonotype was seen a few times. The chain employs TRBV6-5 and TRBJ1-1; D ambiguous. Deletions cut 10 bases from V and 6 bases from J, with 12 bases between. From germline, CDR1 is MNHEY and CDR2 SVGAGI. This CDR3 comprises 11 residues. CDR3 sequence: CATKGPSEAFF. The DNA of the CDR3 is TGTGCCACCAAGGGCCCATCTGAAGCTTTCTTT.

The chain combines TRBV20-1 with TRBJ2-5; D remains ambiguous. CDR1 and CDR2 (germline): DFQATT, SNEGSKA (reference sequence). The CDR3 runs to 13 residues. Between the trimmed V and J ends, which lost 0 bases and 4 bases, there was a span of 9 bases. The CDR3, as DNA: TGCAGTGCTAGAGATCGAAGGACAGAGACCCAGTACTTC. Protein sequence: CSARDRRTETQYF.

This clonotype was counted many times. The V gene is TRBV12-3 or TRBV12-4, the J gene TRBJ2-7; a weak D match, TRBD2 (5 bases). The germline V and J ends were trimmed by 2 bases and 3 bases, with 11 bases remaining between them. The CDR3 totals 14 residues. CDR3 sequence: CASSLSSVSYEQYF. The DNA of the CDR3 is TGTGCCAGCAGTTTAAGTAGCGTGAGCTACGAGCAGTACTTC.

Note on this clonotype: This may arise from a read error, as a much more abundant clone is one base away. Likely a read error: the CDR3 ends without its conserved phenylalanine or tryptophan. CDR3 coding DNA: TGTGCCATCAGTGAGTCGGGGGGGGGGCCGGGTACTGAAGCTTTCCTT. This encodes CAISESGGGPGTEAFL. The J gene is TRBJ1-1, the V gene TRBV10-3; maybe TRBD1 (6 bases). The CDR3 covers 16 residues. V was trimmed by 0 bases and J by 5 bases, leaving 16 bases between them. Per the germline V gene, CDR1 is ENHRY and CDR2 is SYGVKD.

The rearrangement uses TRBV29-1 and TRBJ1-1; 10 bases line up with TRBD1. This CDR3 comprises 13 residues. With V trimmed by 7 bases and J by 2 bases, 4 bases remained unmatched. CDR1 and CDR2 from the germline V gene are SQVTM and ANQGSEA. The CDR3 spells CSAGQGVNTEAFF. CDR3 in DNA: TGCAGCGCAGGACAGGGGGTAAACACTGAAGCTTTCTTT.

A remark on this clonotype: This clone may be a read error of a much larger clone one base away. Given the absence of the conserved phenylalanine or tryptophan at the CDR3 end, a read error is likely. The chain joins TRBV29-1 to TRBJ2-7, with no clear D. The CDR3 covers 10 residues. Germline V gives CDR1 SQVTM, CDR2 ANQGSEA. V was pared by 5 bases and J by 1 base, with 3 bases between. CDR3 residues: CSVMSYEQYS. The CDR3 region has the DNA TGCAGCGTTATGTCCTACGAGCAGTACTCC.

CDR3 nucleotide sequence: TGTGCCAGCAGCGTATCGCCAGGGGACACAGATACGCAGTATTTT. Translating it yields CASSVSPGDTDTQYF. This chain joins TRBV9 and TRBJ2-3; D might be TRBD1 (6 bases). In germline, CDR1 is SGDLS, CDR2 YYNGEE. CDR3 size: 15 residues. V was pared by 1 base and J by 2 bases, with 11 bases between.

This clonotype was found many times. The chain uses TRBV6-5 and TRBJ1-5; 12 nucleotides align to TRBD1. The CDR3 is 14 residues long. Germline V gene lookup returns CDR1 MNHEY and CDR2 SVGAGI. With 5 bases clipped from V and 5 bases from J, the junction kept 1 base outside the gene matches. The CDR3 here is CASSRDRGHQPQHF. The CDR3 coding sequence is TGTGCCAGCAGTCGGGACAGGGGGCATCAGCCCCAGCATTTT.

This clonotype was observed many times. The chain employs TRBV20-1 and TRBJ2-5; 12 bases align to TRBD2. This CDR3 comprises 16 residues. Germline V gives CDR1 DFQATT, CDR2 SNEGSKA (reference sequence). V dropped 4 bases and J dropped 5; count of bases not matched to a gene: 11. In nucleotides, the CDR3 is TGCAGTGCTACCCGCCTTCTAGCGGGGGGGCAGGAGACCCAGTACTTC. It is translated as CSATRLLAGGQETQYF.

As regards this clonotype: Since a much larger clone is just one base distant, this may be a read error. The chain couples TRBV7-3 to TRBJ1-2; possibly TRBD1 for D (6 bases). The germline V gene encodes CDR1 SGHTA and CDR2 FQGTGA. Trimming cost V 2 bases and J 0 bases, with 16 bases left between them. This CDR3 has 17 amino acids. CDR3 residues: CASSLAASDRANYGYTF. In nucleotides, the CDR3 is TGTGCCAGCAGCTTAGCGGCCTCGGACAGAGCTAACTATGGCTACACCTTC.

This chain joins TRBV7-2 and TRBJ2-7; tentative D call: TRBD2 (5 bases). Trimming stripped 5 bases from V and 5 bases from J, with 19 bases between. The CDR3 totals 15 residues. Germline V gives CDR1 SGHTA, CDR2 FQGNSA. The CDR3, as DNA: TGTGCCAGCAGCCTCCCTAGCCGGAACCCCCACGAGCAGTACTTC. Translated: CASSLPSRNPHEQYF.

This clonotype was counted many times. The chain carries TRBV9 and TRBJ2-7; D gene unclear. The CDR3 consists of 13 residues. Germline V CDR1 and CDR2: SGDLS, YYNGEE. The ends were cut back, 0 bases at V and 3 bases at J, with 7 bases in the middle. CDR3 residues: CASSVDVSYEQYF. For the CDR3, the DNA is TGTGCCAGCAGCGTAGATGTCAGCTACGAGCAGTACTTC.

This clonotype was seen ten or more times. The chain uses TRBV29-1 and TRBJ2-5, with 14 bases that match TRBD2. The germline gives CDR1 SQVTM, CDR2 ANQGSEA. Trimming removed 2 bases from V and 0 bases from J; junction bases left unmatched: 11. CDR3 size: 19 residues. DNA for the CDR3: TGCAGCGTTGAACCCGGGACTAGCGGGAGCAGGAGGTACCAAGAGACCCAGTACTTC. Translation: CSVEPGTSGSRRYQETQYF.

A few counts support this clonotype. The CDR3 DNA is TGCGCCAGCACAGGGCACAGGATAACCAATGGCTACACCTTC. This gives the protein CASTGHRITNGYTF. The V gene is TRBV5-1, the J gene TRBJ1-2, with a possible D match to TRBD1 (5 bases). V shed 6 bases and J shed 6 bases, with 18 bases lying between them. CDR3 length equals 14 residues. Germline-derived CDR1 and CDR2 are SGHRS and YFSETQ.

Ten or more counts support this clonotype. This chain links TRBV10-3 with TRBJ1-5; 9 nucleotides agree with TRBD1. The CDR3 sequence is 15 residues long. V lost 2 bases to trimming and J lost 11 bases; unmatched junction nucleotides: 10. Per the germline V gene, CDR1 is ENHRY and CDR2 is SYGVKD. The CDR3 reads CAISEGTGLQGTQHF. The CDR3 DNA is TGTGCCATCAGTGAGGGGACAGGGCTCCAGGGAACCCAGCATTTT.

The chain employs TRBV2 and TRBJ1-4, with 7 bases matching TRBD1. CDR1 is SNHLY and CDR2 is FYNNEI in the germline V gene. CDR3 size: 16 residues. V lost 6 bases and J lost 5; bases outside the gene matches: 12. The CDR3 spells CASRKGAISYNEKLFF. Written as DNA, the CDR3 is TGTGCCAGCAGGAAGGGGGCGATCTCCTACAATGAAAAACTGTTTTTT.

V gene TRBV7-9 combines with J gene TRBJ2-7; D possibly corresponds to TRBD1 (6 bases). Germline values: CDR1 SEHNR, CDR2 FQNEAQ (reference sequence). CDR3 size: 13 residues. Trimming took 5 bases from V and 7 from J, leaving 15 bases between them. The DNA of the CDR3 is TGTGCCAGCAGCGACAGGTCCTACAATGAGCAGTACTTC. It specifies CASSDRSYNEQYF.

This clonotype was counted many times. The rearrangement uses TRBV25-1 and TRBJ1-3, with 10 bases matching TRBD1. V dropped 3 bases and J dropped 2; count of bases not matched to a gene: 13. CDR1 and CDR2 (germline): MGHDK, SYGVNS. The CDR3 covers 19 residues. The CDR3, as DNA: TGTGCCAGCAGTGATATTCCGGGACAGGGGAGAGCCGCTGGAAACACCATATATTTT. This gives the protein CASSDIPGQGRAAGNTIYF.

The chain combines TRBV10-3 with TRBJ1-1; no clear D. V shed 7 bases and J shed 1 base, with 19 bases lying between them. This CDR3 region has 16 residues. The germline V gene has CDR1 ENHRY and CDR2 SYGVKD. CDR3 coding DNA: TGTGCCATCACTAGCCGTCCCACGGTTCCGAACACTGAAGCTTTCTTT. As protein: CAITSRPTVPNTEAFF.

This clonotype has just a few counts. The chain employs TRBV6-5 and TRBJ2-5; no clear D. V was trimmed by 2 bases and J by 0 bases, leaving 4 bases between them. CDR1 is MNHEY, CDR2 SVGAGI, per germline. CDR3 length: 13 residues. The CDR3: CASSYKYQETQYF. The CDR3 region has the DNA TGTGCCAGCAGTTACAAGTACCAAGAGACCCAGTACTTC.

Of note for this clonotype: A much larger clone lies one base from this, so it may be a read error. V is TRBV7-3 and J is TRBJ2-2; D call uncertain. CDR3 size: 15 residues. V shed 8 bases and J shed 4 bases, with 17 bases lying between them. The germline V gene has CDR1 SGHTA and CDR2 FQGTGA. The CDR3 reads CASAAGAPTTGELFF. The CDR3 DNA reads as TGTGCCAGCGCTGCCGGCGCTCCAACCACCGGGGAGCTGTTTTTT.